This TCR beta chain emerged from a study of CD8 T cells in ankylosing spondylitis. Study-level points and caveats: One TCR beta motif, made up of roughly 8 highly homologous variants, appeared characteristic of ankylosing spondylitis blood. Disease-linked clones reportedly concentrated significantly in matched ankylosing spondylitis synovial fluid. Disease-linked clones bore a CD8+ phenotype and were relatively rare in peripheral blood. Certain motif variants had earlier been reported in reactive arthritis synovial fluid and blood.

A remark on this clonotype: Its antigen is unknown.

The CDR3 contains 14 residues. Trimming shortened V by 5 bases and J by 1 base, and 9 bases separated the two germline ends. CDR1 and CDR2 (germline): SGHRS, YFSETQ. By quantitative 5'-RACE with molecular barcodes, the TCR beta libraries were made. A single record per CDR3 protein comes from TCRdb applying MiXCR to the 5' RACE reads. The repertoire holds around 890,000 distinct CDR3 sequences, with 10% to 15% as singletons. The sample comprised blood, either unsorted or a sorted T cell fraction (not recorded which). The sequence derives from a male donor with ankylosing spondylitis. The chain joins TRBV5-1 to TRBJ2-2, with D hard to call. The CDR3 DNA reads TGCGCCAGCAGACTGGACGGGAACACCGGGGAGCTGTTTTTT. It is translated as CASRLDGNTGELFF.